Listed below are T cell receptor beta chains from one sample, sequenced in a study of blood T cell repertoires in COVID-19. Measured with immunoSEQ multiplex PCR; TCRdb has only the in-frame clones, and not every one. The sample lists 150,000 to 200,000 clones; more than 80% were seen once. Material: peripheral blood. These receptors all stem from a woman aged 55-69 years with COVID-19, enrolled during active disease. Both conserved end residues are part of each CDR3. D genes are given only for firm matches. The size entry is marked missing in some rows and otherwise reads once, few, many or a size class.

v_gene	d_gene	abundance	j_gene	CDR3aa	CDR3nt
TRBV7-2	NA	NA	TRBJ1-4	CASSLIAGGTTNEKLFF	TGTGCCAGCAGCTTGATCGCGGGGGGCACGACTAATGAAAAACTGTTTTTT
TRBV6-2/TRBV6-3	NA	NA	TRBJ1-6	CASRYPQVQDSPLHF	TGTGCCAGCAGGTACCCGCAGGTGCAGGATTCACCCCTCCACTTT
TRBV5-4	NA	NA	TRBJ1-1	CASSLALNTEAFF	TGTGCCAGCAGCTTGGCTTTGAACACTGAAGCTTTCTTT
TRBV30	NA	NA	TRBJ1-3	CAQVRRGGGNTIYF	TGTGCCCAGGTTCGGAGGGGAGGTGGAAACACCATATATTTT
TRBV23-1	NA	NA	TRBJ1-5	CASSQQIVGEASQPQHF	TGCGCCAGCAGTCAACAAATCGTCGGGGAGGCGAGTCAGCCCCAGCATTTT
TRBV7-9	NA	NA	TRBJ1-1	CASRPRRGNTEAFF	TGTGCCAGCAGGCCCCGGAGGGGAAACACTGAAGCTTTCTTT
TRBV2	NA	NA	TRBJ1-5	CASSEIQSSNQPQHF	TGTGCCAGCAGTGAGATACAATCTAGCAATCAGCCCCAGCATTTT
TRBV7-9	NA	NA	TRBJ2-1	CASSLGPGNNEQFF	TGTGCCAGCAGCTTAGGTCCAGGCAACAATGAGCAGTTCTTC
TRBV10-3	NA	once	TRBJ2-1	CAISVGTTIHNEQFF	TGTGCCATCAGTGTCGGGACAACGATTCACAATGAGCAGTTCTTC
TRBV9	NA	NA	TRBJ1-2	CASSVEPGYSYGYTF	TGTGCCAGCAGCGTAGAGCCAGGGTACTCCTATGGCTACACCTTC
TRBV18	NA	NA	TRBJ1-2	CASSLNTVKGDVSGYTF	TGTGCCAGCTCACTCAACACTGTTAAGGGGGACGTGTCCGGCTACACCTTC
TRBV7-6	NA	NA	TRBJ2-3	CASSHSLQARTDTQYF	TGTGCCAGCAGCCACTCTCTCCAGGCCCGCACAGATACGCAGTATTTT
TRBV5-5	NA	NA	TRBJ1-3	CASSLRGDGNTIYF	TGTGCCAGCAGCTTAAGGGGTGACGGAAACACCATATATTTT
TRBV7-2	NA	NA	TRBJ2-3	CASSLVSGVGDTQYF	TGTGCCAGCAGCTTAGTGTCGGGGGTGGGAGATACGCAGTATTTT
TRBV18	NA	NA	TRBJ2-7	CASSPTDSYEQYF	TGTGCCAGCTCACCAACGGACAGCTACGAGCAGTACTTC
TRBV5-8	NA	NA	TRBJ1-1	CASSLNRDTEAFF	TGTGCCAGCAGCCTAAACAGGGACACTGAAGCTTTCTTT
TRBV10-1	NA	NA	TRBJ1-2	CASTGGYTF	TGCGCCAGCACCGGGGGCTACACCTTC
TRBV19	NA	NA	TRBJ2-2	CASKQGRGLNTGELFF	TGTGCCAGTAAGCAGGGCAGGGGCCTGAACACCGGGGAGCTGTTTTTT
TRBV7-2	NA	once	TRBJ1-4	CASSLQEGTNEKLFF	TGTGCCAGCAGCTTACAGGAGGGGACTAATGAAAAACTGTTTTTT
TRBV4-2	NA	NA	TRBJ1-4	CASNSNRGRTNEKLFF	TGTGCCAGCAACTCCAACCGAGGAAGAACTAATGAAAAACTGTTTTTT
TRBV19	TRBD1	NA	TRBJ2-1	CASTRTGSSYNEQFF	TGTGCCAGTACCCGGACAGGGAGCTCCTACAATGAGCAGTTCTTC
TRBV5-8	NA	NA	TRBJ1-6	CASSFNGGGFSPLHF	TGTGCCAGCAGCTTCAACGGGGGGGGGTTTTCACCCCTCCACTTT
TRBV7-2	TRBD1	NA	TRBJ2-2	CASSWGQATGELFF	TGTGCCAGCAGCTGGGGACAGGCGACCGGGGAGCTGTTTTTT
TRBV11-2	NA	NA	TRBJ2-2	CASSSTGPNTGELFF	TGTGCCAGCAGCTCGACAGGTCCGAACACCGGGGAGCTGTTTTTT
TRBV5-5	NA	NA	TRBJ1-5	CASSPDSNQPQHF	TGTGCCAGCAGCCCAGACAGTAATCAGCCCCAGCATTTT
TRBV7-3	TRBD2	NA	TRBJ2-7	CASSLAGGNYEQYF	TGTGCCAGCAGCTTAGCGGGGGGGAACTACGAGCAGTACTTC
TRBV7-9	NA	NA	TRBJ1-1	CASSLGAGREAFF	TGTGCCAGCAGCTTAGGGGCGGGCAGAGAAGCTTTCTTT
TRBV19	TRBD1	NA	TRBJ1-2	CASSIEVTGANYGYTF	TGTGCCAGTAGTATTGAGGTAACAGGGGCTAACTATGGCTACACCTTC
TRBV7-2	NA	NA	TRBJ1-2	CASSSYEDSFSNYGYTF	TGTGCCAGCAGCTCTTACGAGGACAGCTTCTCTAACTATGGCTACACCTTC
TRBV5-6	TRBD1	NA	TRBJ1-1	CASSLGQGVSTEAFF	TGTGCCAGCAGCTTGGGACAGGGAGTAAGCACTGAAGCTTTCTTT
TRBV6-6	NA	once	TRBJ1-2	CASSLGGAPVYGYTF	TGTGCCAGCAGCCTCGGCGGGGCCCCTGTCTATGGCTACACCTTC
TRBV7-9	TRBD1	NA	TRBJ1-4	CASSLMGQGTEKLFF	TGTGCCAGCAGCTTAATGGGACAGGGGACCGAAAAACTGTTTTTT
TRBV10-3	NA	NA	TRBJ2-3	CAISESGGSTDTQYF	TGTGCCATCAGTGAGTCTGGGGGGAGCACAGATACGCAGTATTTT
TRBV3-1/TRBV3-2	NA	once	TRBJ2-7	CASSAGAGPLGEQYF	TGTGCCAGCAGTGCGGGGGCAGGTCCTTTGGGCGAGCAGTACTTC
TRBV21-1	NA	NA	TRBJ1-4	CASSTRPDRATNEKLFF	TGTGCCAGCAGCACCCGCCCCGACAGGGCAACTAATGAAAAACTGTTTTTT
TRBV18	TRBD1	NA	TRBJ1-1	CASSPTQGFKAFGTEAFF	TGTGCCAGCTCACCTACACAGGGGTTTAAAGCGTTCGGCACTGAAGCTTTCTTT
TRBV15	TRBD1	NA	TRBJ1-2	CATSRDLSRQGSEDYTF	TGTGCCACCAGCAGAGATTTGAGTAGACAGGGCTCGGAGGATTACACCTTC
TRBV2	TRBD2	NA	TRBJ2-3	CASIGTSGGTDTQYF	TGTGCCAGCATAGGGACTAGCGGGGGAACAGATACGCAGTATTTT
TRBV19	NA	NA	TRBJ1-5	CASTTIGGVQPQHF	TGTGCCAGTACCACCATCGGGGGGGTTCAGCCCCAGCATTTT
TRBV5-1	NA	once	TRBJ1-1	CASSSRGTEAFF	TGCGCCAGCAGCTCTAGGGGAACTGAAGCTTTCTTT
TRBV2	NA	NA	TRBJ2-1	CASGGHYNEQFF	TGTGCCAGTGGGGGCCATTACAATGAGCAGTTCTTC
TRBV7-9	NA	NA	TRBJ1-4	CASSPQSLSTNEKLFF	TGTGCCAGCAGCCCACAGTCTCTCTCCACTAATGAAAAACTGTTTTTT
TRBV9	NA	NA	TRBJ2-5	CASSGGGETQYF	TGTGCCAGCAGCGGGGGAGGCGAGACCCAGTACTTC
TRBV7-9	TRBD1	NA	TRBJ2-2	CASSWGQGRDGELFF	TGTGCCAGCAGCTGGGGACAGGGGCGAGACGGGGAGCTGTTTTTT
TRBV18	NA	NA	TRBJ2-3	CASSKQGRSTDTQYF	TGTGCCAGCTCAAAACAGGGGAGGAGCACAGATACGCAGTATTTT